These T cell receptor beta chains were read from a single sample in a study of blood T cell repertoires in COVID-19. Clones were read by immunoSEQ multiplex PCR, and TCRdb kept only the in-frame ones, dropping some. The sample includes approximately 300,000 clones, around 83% seen only once; the top ten take approximately 1.1%. Sequenced sample: peripheral blood. The receptor set was obtained from a woman between 45 and 65 years old with acute or convalescent COVID-19. CDR3s include the opening cysteine and the closing phenylalanine or tryptophan.

v_call: TRBV14; j_call: TRBJ2-2; cdr3_aa: CASTDTGELFF
v_call: TRBV24-1; j_call: TRBJ2-1; cdr3_aa: CATSDFSASEQFF
v_call: TRBV4-3; j_call: TRBJ2-2; cdr3_aa: CASSQGVSGNTGELFF
v_call: TRBV2; j_call: TRBJ1-1; cdr3_aa: CASSERITYTEAFF
v_call: TRBV9; j_call: TRBJ2-3; cdr3_aa: CASSLGTSGRGSDTQYF
v_call: TRBV6-6; j_call: TRBJ2-2; cdr3_aa: CASSLLPGVRGGELFF
v_call: TRBV2; j_call: TRBJ1-4; cdr3_aa: CASLRAANEKLFF
v_call: TRBV27; j_call: TRBJ1-2; cdr3_aa: CATSGGLNYGYTF
v_call: TRBV19; j_call: TRBJ2-2; cdr3_aa: CASSTTVNTGELFF
v_call: TRBV19; j_call: TRBJ1-1; cdr3_aa: CASESGNTEAFF
v_call: TRBV19; j_call: TRBJ1-1; cdr3_aa: CASSRQVGGQGTEAFF
v_call: TRBV12-3/TRBV12-4; j_call: TRBJ2-5; cdr3_aa: CASSDSFQETQYF
v_call: TRBV4-3; j_call: TRBJ2-2; cdr3_aa: CASSQDFGLAGGPGGELFF
v_call: TRBV19; j_call: TRBJ1-5; cdr3_aa: CASMKTAYQPQHF
v_call: TRBV5-6; j_call: TRBJ1-2; cdr3_aa: CASSWREASNYGYTF
v_call: TRBV7-2; j_call: TRBJ2-7; cdr3_aa: CASSLHDSLSSYEQYF
v_call: TRBV11-2; j_call: TRBJ2-2; cdr3_aa: CASSSRLAENTGELFF
v_call: TRBV6-6; j_call: TRBJ1-2; cdr3_aa: CALEPQTTNYGYTF
v_call: TRBV21-1; j_call: TRBJ2-5; cdr3_aa: CASSKRTGEVGINPETQYF
v_call: TRBV29-1; j_call: TRBJ2-5; cdr3_aa: CSVSKGTGRGETQYF
v_call: TRBV30; j_call: TRBJ2-2; cdr3_aa: CAWTRGHGDTGELFF
v_call: TRBV5-1; j_call: TRBJ1-2; cdr3_aa: CASSTYGTSDYGYTF
v_call: TRBV3-1/TRBV3-2; j_call: TRBJ2-3; cdr3_aa: CASSFGLAGGPGDTQYF
v_call: TRBV11-3; j_call: TRBJ2-1; cdr3_aa: CASSLGRGQLYNEQFF
v_call: TRBV12-3/TRBV12-4; j_call: TRBJ1-5; cdr3_aa: CASSGPLGPQHF
v_call: TRBV7-6; j_call: TRBJ2-3; cdr3_aa: CASSLEGTGPSTDTQYF
v_call: TRBV2; j_call: TRBJ1-4; cdr3_aa: CASSRQGLYEKLFF
v_call: TRBV2; j_call: TRBJ1-1; cdr3_aa: CASDKQGFDTEAFF
v_call: TRBV3-1/TRBV3-2; j_call: TRBJ2-5; cdr3_aa: CASSHRRGLETQYF
v_call: TRBV24-1; j_call: TRBJ2-5; cdr3_aa: CATSDPGVAGAEETQYF
v_call: TRBV21-1; j_call: TRBJ1-4; cdr3_aa: CASKDRGREKLFF
v_call: TRBV2; j_call: TRBJ1-2; cdr3_aa: CASSETGTYGYTF
v_call: TRBV18; j_call: TRBJ2-4; cdr3_aa: CASSPLGINIQYF
v_call: TRBV5-1; j_call: TRBJ2-1; cdr3_aa: CASSLADGQYNEQFF
v_call: TRBV3-1/TRBV3-2; j_call: TRBJ2-2; cdr3_aa: CASSSNTGELFF
v_call: TRBV30; j_call: TRBJ2-3; cdr3_aa: CAWKGDLTDTQYF
v_call: TRBV19; j_call: TRBJ2-5; cdr3_aa: CASSIVAEGGETQYF
v_call: TRBV7-6; j_call: TRBJ1-4; cdr3_aa: CASSLGGQGDEKLFF
v_call: TRBV27; j_call: TRBJ2-7; cdr3_aa: CASSLGAWQYF
v_call: TRBV3-1/TRBV3-2; j_call: TRBJ2-1; cdr3_aa: CASSQMQGAGSDEQFF
v_call: TRBV4-1; j_call: TRBJ2-5; cdr3_aa: CASSHGGREQETQYF
v_call: TRBV30; j_call: TRBJ2-2; cdr3_aa: CAWANEPEIGELFF
v_call: TRBV11-2; j_call: TRBJ2-3; cdr3_aa: CASSHRGSADTQYF
v_call: TRBV27; j_call: TRBJ1-5; cdr3_aa: CASSPYSNQPQHF
v_call: TRBV3-1/TRBV3-2; j_call: TRBJ2-3; cdr3_aa: CASSQERASGRVTDTQYF
v_call: TRBV10-3; j_call: TRBJ1-5; cdr3_aa: CAISALGGNQPQHF
v_call: TRBV5-4; j_call: TRBJ2-7; cdr3_aa: CASSLTGVSEQYF
v_call: TRBV6-5; j_call: TRBJ2-5; cdr3_aa: CASSLQRGLQETQYF
v_call: TRBV7-8; j_call: TRBJ2-1; cdr3_aa: CASSFSGGARNEQFF
v_call: TRBV30; j_call: TRBJ2-2; cdr3_aa: CAWSQMNTGELFF
v_call: TRBV21-1; j_call: TRBJ2-7; cdr3_aa: CASSNSEQYF
v_call: TRBV12-3/TRBV12-4; j_call: TRBJ1-2; cdr3_aa: CASSSQGDYGYTF
v_call: TRBV7-2; j_call: TRBJ1-3; cdr3_aa: CASSLGGAGNTIYF
v_call: TRBV12-5; j_call: TRBJ1-1; cdr3_aa: CASGLYAGPMNTEAFF
v_call: TRBV4-1; j_call: TRBJ2-7; cdr3_aa: CASSQSGQGAREQYF
v_call: TRBV19; j_call: TRBJ2-5; cdr3_aa: CASSIKLQETQYF
v_call: TRBV5-1; j_call: TRBJ2-7; cdr3_aa: CASSSLDRAYEQYF
v_call: TRBV3-1/TRBV3-2; j_call: TRBJ1-2; cdr3_aa: CASSQDWAGGVGYTF
v_call: TRBV19; j_call: TRBJ2-2; cdr3_aa: CASSTSGQGTNTGELFF
v_call: TRBV4-1; j_call: TRBJ2-1; cdr3_aa: CASSPHLTSGGANEQFF